What follows is one TCR beta chain and its context. The V and J ends lost 5 bases and 0 bases, in that order; junction bases with no gene match: 5. CDR1 SGHRS and CDR2 YFSETQ come from the germline V gene. The CDR3 consists of 17 residues. This sample stems from a study of radiotherapy plus CTLA-4 blockade in lung cancer. Profiled with immunoSEQ multiplex PCR; TCRdb holds only in-frame clones, not every one. In the table there are 95,000 to 150,000 clones, about 87% of which are singletons. The source is a human donor with non-small cell lung cancer that progressed on radiotherapy plus ipilimumab. The chain couples TRBV5-1 to TRBJ2-2, with TRBD1 matching over 12 bases. Sequences were derived from peripheral blood, sampled from a patient treated with radiotherapy plus ipilimumab. CDR3 nucleotide sequence: TGCGCCAGCAGGACCGGGACAGGGGGCGCGAACACCGGGGAGCTGTTTTTT. It translates to CASRTGTGGANTGELFF.